This T cell receptor beta chain was retrieved from a study of regulatory T cells in long-lasting Graves disease. Study conclusions and caveats: Small numbers of samples may have cut accuracy.

CDR1 and CDR2 from the germline V gene are MDHEN and SYDVKM. This CDR3 has 16 amino acids. J was trimmed by 0 bases and V by 6 bases; bases with no gene match: 6. The time point here: persistent/refractory GD, antithyroid drugs over 5 years with positive TRAb. PBMC-extracted RNA yielded the TCR library. To make TCR beta libraries, researchers used iRepertoire HTBI primers and Arm-PCR of CDR3 regions. TCRdb re-analysed the multiplex PCR reads in MiXCR, keeping a single row per CDR3 protein. This table holds a few hundred thousand distinct CDR3 sequences, about a quarter found once. For this clonotype: Its antigen is not identified.

The receptor was derived from a female donor with Graves disease. This chain links TRBV28 with TRBJ1-1, with 11 bases fitting TRBD1. The material sequenced was peripheral blood mononuclear cells (PBMCs), taken when the disease was refractory, from a patient treated with antithyroid drugs. The CDR3 coding sequence is TGTGCCAGCAGAACCGGGACAGGGGGATTGAACACTGAAGCTTTCTTT. It codes for CASRTGTGGLNTEAFF.